The 21 T cell receptor beta chains below all came from one sample that was sequenced in a study of graft-versus-host responses after intestinal transplantation. TCRdb's copy holds only in-frame clones and misses some; the assay was immunoSEQ multiplex PCR. Of some 120,000 clones listed, 90% are singletons. No antigen has been assigned to these receptors. The sequenced sample was unstimulated CD4+ T cells sorted from spleen or lymph node cells, obtained before intestinal transplant. All receptors come from a human donor who received an intestinal transplant.

This clone has just one count. In nucleotides, the CDR3 is TGTGCCAGTAGTATCCAGGGTTCGTCTTTCTTT. This gives the protein CASSIQGSSFF. V and J are TRBV19 and TRBJ1-1, with TRBD1 as a possible D gene (5 bases). V was trimmed by 3 bases and J by 12 bases, leaving 11 bases between them. Germline V gene data show CDR1 as LNHDA and CDR2 as SQIVND (reference sequence). The CDR3 is 11 residues long.

This rearrangement joins TRBV4-1 to TRBJ2-3; 7 bases fit TRBD1. Germline values: CDR1 MGHRA, CDR2 YSYEKL. The trim removed 1 base at V and 4 bases at J, leaving 17 bases unmatched. The CDR3 length is 19 residues. The CDR3 DNA reads TGCGCCAGCAGCCAAGGGGGATTAGTAGAGGGGGCCTTCGCAGATACGCAGTATTTT. Amino acid sequence: CASSQGGLVEGAFADTQYF.

This chain uses TRBV28 with TRBJ2-7; D perhaps matches TRBD2 (6 bases). V was pared by 9 bases and J by 3 bases, with 15 bases between. CDR3 length equals 13 residues. Germline V gives CDR1 MDHEN, CDR2 SYDVKM. The CDR3 is CASEEGGNYEQYF. The CDR3 DNA reads TGTGCCAGTGAGGAGGGAGGTAACTACGAGCAGTACTTC.

This clone has a single count. The V gene is TRBV21-1, the J gene TRBJ1-2; the DNA was not compared with TRBD1, the D call given in the table. TRBV21-1 represents a pseudogene. The CDR3 contains 16 residues. CDR3: CASSNPSTAKNYGYTF. CDR3 coding DNA: TGTGCCAGCAGCAACCCGTCGACAGCGAAAAACTATGGCTACACCTTC.

This clone was seen a single time. The chain couples TRBV18 to TRBJ2-1; D gene ambiguous. Looked up from germline, CDR1 is KGHSH and CDR2 is LQKENI. The CDR3 is 13 residues long. V lost 3 bases to trimming and J lost 6 bases, with 9 bases between them. The CDR3, as DNA: TGTGCCAGCTCACCTCTCCAGCGCAATGAGCAGTTCTTC. It encodes CASSPLQRNEQFF.

The chain recombines TRBV6-8 with TRBJ2-1; 7 nucleotides match TRBD2. The CDR3 consists of 11 residues. With V trimmed by 11 bases and J by 13 bases, 11 bases remained unmatched. Germline values: CDR1 MNHGY, CDR2 SAAAGT. Here the CDR3 reads CARDYNSLQFF. CDR3 bases: TGTGCCCGGGACTATAATTCCCTTCAGTTCTTC.

The chain recombines TRBV5-1 with TRBJ2-7, with 7 bases lining up with TRBD1. V lost 2 bases to trimming and J lost 2 bases; unmatched junction nucleotides: 4. Looked up from germline, CDR1 is SGHRS and CDR2 is YFSETQ. CDR3 size: 14 residues. The CDR3 DNA sequence: TGCGCCAGCAGCTTCTTGACAGGGCCCTACGAGCAGTACTTC. This encodes CASSFLTGPYEQYF.

The V gene is TRBV18, the J gene TRBJ1-3; 8 bases are shared with TRBD1. Trimming at V came to 5 bases and at J to 3 bases, leaving 9 bases not matched to a gene. Germline assignment: CDR1 KGHSH and CDR2 LQKENI. CDR3 length: 16 residues. CDR3 sequence reads: CASSYIEDRDGNTIYF. DNA of the CDR3: TGTGCCAGCTCATATATCGAGGACAGGGATGGAAACACCATATATTTT.

The chain recombines TRBV7-6 with TRBJ2-5, with D perhaps matching TRBD2 (5 bases). The CDR3 is 14 residues long. Per germline, CDR1 SGHVS and CDR2 FNYEAQ. V was shortened by 3 bases and J by 7 bases, with 15 bases between the two germline ends. The CDR3 loop is CASSFDPHRGTQYF. DNA of the CDR3: TGTGCCAGCAGCTTCGACCCACATCGGGGGACCCAGTACTTC.

This clone appeared a single time. V usage is TRBV19 and J usage is TRBJ2-7; maybe TRBD1 (7 bases). Trimming took 3 bases from V and 2 from J, leaving 14 bases between them. The CDR3 runs to 15 residues. In germline, CDR1 is LNHDA, CDR2 SQIVND (reference sequence). The CDR3 nucleotides read TGTGCCAGTAGTATCCGGCAGGGGGGTACCTACGAGCAGTACTTC. Translating it yields CASSIRQGGTYEQYF.

The CDR3 coding sequence is TGCGCCAGCAGAACCTACCGCGGGGACGAGCAGTACTTC. Encoded protein: CASRTYRGDEQYF. V usage is TRBV5-1 and J usage is TRBJ2-7; D possibly corresponds to TRBD2 (6 bases). The V gene's germline CDR1 is SGHRS and CDR2 YFSETQ. Trimming took off 5 bases at V and 5 bases at J, with 14 bases between the two ends. The CDR3 is 13 amino acids.

The chain links TRBV5-1 to TRBJ1-1; D may be TRBD1 (6 bases). This CDR3 is 13 amino acids long. Germline V gene lookup returns CDR1 SGHRS and CDR2 YFSETQ. V shed 4 bases and J shed 8 bases, with 15 bases lying between them. In nucleotides, the CDR3 is TGCGCCAGCAGCCATTCTGGGGGCACGGAAGCTTTCTTT. Protein: CASSHSGGTEAFF.

J is TRBJ1-5 and V is TRBV7-9; D gene unclear. CDR3 length: 13 amino acids. V lost 3 bases and J lost 7, with 10 bases in between. Germline CDR1 reads SEHNR; CDR2 reads FQNEAQ (reference sequence). The CDR3 nucleotides read TGTGCCAGCAGCTTCGTCGGGGAGCAGCCCCAGCATTTT. Translated, it gives CASSFVGEQPQHF.

This clone was seen only once. The gene calls are TRBV7-6 and TRBJ2-5, with TRBD1 matching 10 bases. Germline-derived CDR1 and CDR2 are SGHVS and FNYEAQ. V lost 5 bases, J lost 5 bases, and 8 bases stayed unmatched. The CDR3 has 15 residues. The CDR3 DNA is TGTGCCAGCAGCCCCGGGACAGGGGTCTGGGAGACCCAGTACTTC. Translating gives CASSPGTGVWETQYF.

The rearrangement uses TRBV7-6 and TRBJ1-2; D gene ambiguous. Germline values: CDR1 SGHVS, CDR2 FNYEAQ. The CDR3 spans 13 residues. Trimming pared 0 bases from V and 3 bases from J, leaving 5 bases between. The CDR3 coding sequence is TGTGCCAGCAGCTTAGCCTCCCACTATGGCTACACCTTC. It yields the protein CASSLASHYGYTF.

This sequence joins TRBV7-2 and TRBJ1-1; D is uncertain. Trimming stripped 6 bases from V and 2 bases from J, with 10 bases between. The CDR3 is 13 amino acids. The germline gives CDR1 SGHTA, CDR2 FQGNSA. CDR3 sequence reads: CASSIVFNTEAFF. The CDR3 DNA reads TGTGCCAGCAGTATCGTCTTCAACACTGAAGCTTTCTTT. The full variable domain, its missing parts supplied by reference TRBV7-2 and TRBJ1-1, is GAGVSQSPSNKVTEKGKDVELRCDPISGHTALYWYRQSLGQGLEFLIYFQGNSAPDKSGLPSDRFSAERTGGSVSTLTIQRTQQEDSAVYLCASSIVFNTEAFFGQGTRLTVV.

This clone was counted once. The V call is TRBV11-3, the J call TRBJ2-7; 9 bases are a match to TRBD2. Germline CDR1 reads SGHNT; CDR2 reads YENEEA. V gave up 5 bases and J gave up 3 bases; unmatched junction bases: 2. The CDR3 totals 13 residues. CDR3 DNA sequence: TGTGCCAGCAGCCAAGCGGGAGGCTACGAGCAGTACTTC. Its translation is CASSQAGGYEQYF.

The chain joins TRBV28 to TRBJ2-7; the D gene is possibly TRBD2 (5 bases). The CDR3 loop spans 15 amino acids. Germline CDR1 and CDR2: MDHEN and SYDVKM. V dropped 3 bases and J dropped 5 bases, with 17 bases sitting between them. The CDR3, as DNA: TGTGCCAGCAGTTTGGGCCCCCCGAGGAGGAACGAGCAGTACTTC. Its translation: CASSLGPPRRNEQYF.

The V call is TRBV2, the J call TRBJ2-7, with 8 bases lining up with TRBD1. The trim removed 9 bases at V and 7 bases at J, leaving 11 bases unmatched. CDR3 length: 13 residues. The germline V gene has CDR1 SNHLY and CDR2 FYNNEI. The DNA of the CDR3 is TGTGCCAGTGACAGGGGACAGGCCCGGGAGCAGTACTTC. This gives the protein CASDRGQAREQYF.

The chain recombines TRBV5-1 with TRBJ2-3; 14 bases match TRBD2. J was trimmed by 1 base and V by 4 bases; bases with no gene match: 5. The CDR3 is made up of 17 amino acids. From germline, CDR1 is SGHRS and CDR2 YFSETQ. CDR3 DNA: TGCGCCAGCAGCCTGACTAGCGGGGGGGCCGGCACAGATACGCAGTATTTT. Translated, it gives CASSLTSGGAGTDTQYF.

This clone was recorded only once. V gene TRBV11-1 combines with J gene TRBJ2-5; D possibly corresponds to TRBD2 (5 bases). In germline, CDR1 is SGHAT, CDR2 FQDESV (reference sequence). Deletions cut 1 base from V and 5 bases from J, with 14 bases between. CDR3 length: 15 amino acids. The CDR3 DNA reads as TGTGCCAGCAGCTTAGTAGTCCGGGGATCGGAGACCCAGTACTTC. The encoded protein is CASSLVVRGSETQYF.